This paragraph reports one T cell receptor (beta chain). Those enrolled in Seattle joined during active infection and were followed longitudinally afterward. This sample was included in a study of blood T cell repertoires in COVID-19. As for the study in general: Researchers got acute and convalescent COVID-19 samples from the United States, Italy and Spain. Nucleic acid was either cDNA or gDNA, and it came from T cells, B-cell-depleted T cells, or PBMCs.

Measured with immunoSEQ multiplex PCR; TCRdb has only the in-frame clones, and not every one. Of hundreds of thousands of clones detected, 89% appear once; the ten largest clones hold roughly 11%. CDR1 is LGHDT, CDR2 YNNKEL, per germline (reference sequence). This CDR3 is built from 14 residues. V was trimmed by 4 bases and J by 2 bases, leaving 9 bases between them. The sequence derives from a woman younger than 45 with COVID-19, enrolled during active disease. V is TRBV3-1 (or the pseudogene TRBV3-2) and J is TRBJ1-5, with a weak D call TRBD1 (5 bases). The sample comprised peripheral blood. The CDR3 sequence: CASSPLGGNQPQHF. The DNA for the CDR3 is TGTGCCAGCAGCCCTCTAGGGGGCAATCAGCCCCAGCATTTT.